Below, 26 T cell receptor beta chains from the same sample are listed, as sequenced in a study of identifying expanded T cells in peripheral blood. Data came from immunoSEQ multiplex PCR; TCRdb stores just in-frame clones and leaves some out. The table lists under 95,000 clones, about nine tenths of them singletons. Material: blood. The receptors shown here come from a person aged 18-70 years in good health.

This clone was counted between two and nine times. CDR3 in amino acids: CAWGGRGYEQYF. For the CDR3, the DNA is TGTGCCTGGGGGGGTAGGGGCTACGAGCAGTACTTC. This rearrangement joins TRBV30 to TRBJ2-7, with D perhaps TRBD1 or TRBD2 (5 bases each). V shed 5 bases and J shed 3 bases, with 11 bases lying between them. CDR1 is GTSNPN, CDR2 SVGIG, per germline (reference sequence). The CDR3 runs 12 residues.

The chain employs TRBV12-2 and TRBJ2-7; the table assigns TRBD2, which was not confirmed against the DNA. TRBV12-2 is a listed pseudogene. CDR3 length: 20 amino acids. For the CDR3, the DNA is TGTGCAAGTCGCTTAGCTGCGCGACTGGTATGTGAGGGGGAGGGAGACGAGCAGTACTTC. Its translation: CASRLAARLVCEGEGDEQYF.

The gene calls are TRBV5-4 and TRBJ2-3; 8 bases map to TRBD2. The CDR3 runs to 15 residues. Per the germline V gene, CDR1 is SGHNT and CDR2 is YYREEE (reference sequence). The V and J ends lost 2 bases and 6 bases, in that order; junction bases with no gene match: 8. The CDR3: CASSFGTSKGDTQYF. The CDR3 nucleotides read TGTGCCAGCAGCTTTGGGACTAGTAAGGGGGATACGCAGTATTTT.

This sequence joins TRBV19 and TRBJ2-4, with D uncertain. CDR3 length: 14 amino acids. Trimming stripped 6 bases from V and 0 bases from J, with 9 bases between. The germline gives CDR1 LNHDA, CDR2 SQIVND (reference sequence). The CDR3 nucleotides read TGTGCCAGTAGGAAGAATCTAGCCAAAAACATTCAGTACTTC. It specifies CASRKNLAKNIQYF.

The chain has TRBV4-3 and TRBJ2-3; no clear D. Germline CDR1 reads LGHNA; CDR2 reads YSLEER. With 4 bases removed from V and 5 bases from J, the gap between germline ends came to 16 bases. This CDR3 contains 15 residues. The CDR3 loop is CASSPRLPGEDTQYF. DNA for the CDR3: TGCGCCAGCAGCCCTCGTCTCCCAGGTGAAGATACGCAGTATTTT.

The V call is TRBV6-5, the J call TRBJ2-3, with D perhaps TRBD1 (5 bases). The CDR3 extends over 15 amino acids. V was pared by 0 bases and J by 3 bases, with 10 bases between. Germline assignment: CDR1 MNHEY and CDR2 SVGAGI. In DNA form, the CDR3 reads TGTGCCAGCAGTTACTCTTGGGCAGGGACAGATACGCAGTATTTT. It encodes CASSYSWAGTDTQYF.

The gene calls are TRBV29-1 and TRBJ1-2, with D hard to call. This CDR3 region has 11 residues. Germline CDR1 reads SQVTM; CDR2 reads ANQGSEA. With 7 bases removed from V and 6 bases from J, the gap between germline ends came to 12 bases. This CDR3 reads CSANLRDGYTF. CDR3 sequence (DNA): TGCAGCGCCAACCTGAGGGATGGCTACACCTTC.

This clone was seen a handful of times. The gene calls are TRBV5-6 and TRBJ1-2; no clear D. Germline V lookup: CDR1 SGHDT, CDR2 YYEEEE. The V end was cut by 5 bases, the J end by 4 bases, with 12 bases between. CDR3 length: 13 residues. CDR3 sequence: CASRGSGSYGYTF. In DNA form, the CDR3 reads TGTGCCAGCAGGGGCTCGGGCAGCTATGGCTACACCTTC.

The chain employs TRBV19 and TRBJ2-5; 16 bases line up with TRBD2. The germline V gene encodes CDR1 LNHDA and CDR2 SQIVND (reference sequence). J gave up 4 bases and V 5 bases, and 16 bases lay outside the gene matches. The CDR3 spans 20 residues. The CDR3: CASSSPGTSGGAGFRETQYF. The CDR3 DNA is TGTGCCAGTAGTTCTCCCGGGACTAGCGGGGGGGCAGGGTTTCGAGAGACCCAGTACTTC.

The V gene is TRBV25-1, the J gene TRBJ2-3; TRBD2 matches 11 bases. The CDR3 loop spans 15 amino acids. V trimming: 8 bases; J trimming: 3 bases; junction bases outside the gene matches: 7. Germline V gives CDR1 MGHDK, CDR2 SYGVNS. In nucleotides, the CDR3 is TGTGCCAGCCGCACTAGCGGGAGACTGACAGATACGCAGTATTTT. Protein product: CASRTSGRLTDTQYF.

The chain is built from TRBV18 and TRBJ2-1, with a tentative D call TRBD1 (5 bases). V shed 4 bases and J shed 9 bases, with 7 bases lying between them. This CDR3 contains 11 residues. Per the germline V gene, CDR1 is KGHSH and CDR2 is LQKENI. The CDR3 spells CASSLQGEQFF. In DNA form, the CDR3 reads TGTGCCAGCTCACTGCAGGGTGAGCAGTTCTTC. The variable domain in full, completed from reference TRBV18 and TRBJ2-1, reads NAGVMQNPRHLVRRRGQEARLRCSPMKGHSHVYWYRQLPEEGLKFMVYLQKENIIDESGMPKERFSAEFPKEGPSILRIQQVVRGDSAAYFCASSLQGEQFFGPGTRLTVL.

V and J are TRBV7-7 and TRBJ2-3; D not certain. Trimming pared 5 bases from V and 3 bases from J, leaving 12 bases between. In germline, CDR1 is SSHAT, CDR2 FNYEAQ (reference sequence). The CDR3 contains 14 residues. The chain's CDR3 is CASSPRLATDTQYF. As DNA, the CDR3 is TGTGCCAGCAGCCCCCGGCTGGCGACAGATACGCAGTATTTT.

V gene TRBV6-6 combines with J gene TRBJ2-1; D is ambiguous. Germline V gene sequence: CDR1 MNHNY, CDR2 SVGAGI (reference sequence). The CDR3 sequence is 13 residues long. The V gene lost 6 bases and the J gene lost 6 bases, with 12 bases spanning the gap. The CDR3 DNA sequence: TGTGCCAGCAGCTCCGACTCGCTCAATGAGCAGTTCTTC. This gives the protein CASSSDSLNEQFF.

Only a few counts were recorded for this clone. V is TRBV29-1 and J is TRBJ2-1, with D unclear. The germline V gene has CDR1 SQVTM and CDR2 ANQGSEA. V was trimmed by 7 bases and J by 5 bases, leaving 9 bases between them. This CDR3 is built from 11 residues. CDR3 nucleotides: TGCAGCGCTGCCCGAGACAATGAGCAGTTCTTC. Protein: CSAARDNEQFF.

The rearrangement joins TRBV14 to TRBJ2-7; 7 bases are shared with TRBD1. The CDR3 is made up of 15 amino acids. Trimming at V came to 6 bases and at J to 1 base, leaving 9 bases not matched to a gene. Germline V CDR1 and CDR2: SGHDN, FVKESK. CDR3 coding DNA: TGTGCCAGCAGTCGGCCCGGGACAGTATCCTACGAGCAGTACTTC. Amino acid sequence: CASSRPGTVSYEQYF.

The chain is built from TRBV7-9 and TRBJ1-2; D not certain. V was clipped by 3 bases and J by 1 base, with 3 bases between them. This CDR3 contains 12 residues. From germline, CDR1 is SEHNR and CDR2 FQNEAQ (reference sequence). The CDR3 loop is CASSFINYGYTF. The CDR3 DNA sequence: TGTGCCAGCAGCTTTATTAACTATGGCTACACCTTC.

This chain joins TRBV4-1 and TRBJ2-7; no definite D call. The CDR3 loop spans 18 amino acids. Germline V gene sequence: CDR1 MGHRA, CDR2 YSYEKL. The germline V and J ends were trimmed by 0 bases and 5 bases, with 23 bases remaining between them. CDR3 in DNA: TGCGCCAGCAGCCAAGATGGTTGGTATAGAGGTTACGGAAACGAGCAGTACTTC. Translated, it gives CASSQDGWYRGYGNEQYF.

V and J are TRBV4-2 and TRBJ1-1; TRBD1 matches 7 bases. The V segment lost 4 bases and the J segment 5 bases; nucleotides outside the gene matches: 13. Germline V gene lookup returns CDR1 LGHNA and CDR2 YNFKEQ. The CDR3 extends over 16 amino acids. The CDR3 is CASSPLTGARETEAFF. DNA of the CDR3: TGTGCCAGCAGCCCCCTCACAGGGGCGAGGGAAACTGAAGCTTTCTTT.

This chain joins TRBV10-3 and TRBJ1-2, with D hard to call. This CDR3 spans 14 amino acids. Per the germline V gene, CDR1 is ENHRY and CDR2 is SYGVKD. Between the trimmed V and J ends, which lost 7 bases and 1 base, there was a span of 13 bases. CDR3 nucleotides: TGTGCCATCACCTCAAAGGGAATTAACTATGGCTACACCTTC. The encoded protein is CAITSKGINYGYTF.

The V and J genes are TRBV19 and TRBJ1-1; D gene uncertain. The CDR3 has 11 residues. CDR1 is LNHDA and CDR2 is SQIVND in the germline V gene (reference sequence). Trimming cost V 2 bases and J 8 bases, with 6 bases left between them. The CDR3 spells CASSIFAEAFF. The CDR3 DNA follows: TGTGCCAGTAGTATATTTGCAGAAGCTTTCTTT.

CDR3 in amino acids: CASSSTGHNTGELFF. The CDR3 region has the DNA TGTGCCAGCAGTTCAACGGGACACAACACCGGGGAGCTGTTTTTT. The chain links TRBV6-6 to TRBJ2-2; possible D gene TRBD1, 6 bases. Germline V lookup: CDR1 MNHNY, CDR2 SVGAGI (reference sequence). V lost 4 bases and J 2 bases, leaving 11 bases between the germline ends. The CDR3 is 15 amino acids.

The chain recombines TRBV6-5 with TRBJ1-1, with D unresolved. The germline V and J ends were trimmed by 6 bases and 1 base, with 9 bases remaining between them. This CDR3 contains 13 residues. The germline V gene encodes CDR1 MNHEY and CDR2 SVGAGI. CDR3 residues: CASSLQSNTEAFF. DNA of the CDR3: TGTGCCAGCAGCCTTCAGTCGAACACTGAAGCTTTCTTT.

V gene TRBV5-6 combines with J gene TRBJ1-6, with 9 bases fitting TRBD1. Losses at the gene ends were 2 bases for V and 6 bases for J; bases not matched to a gene: 3. There are 15 residues in the CDR3. Germline V CDR1 and CDR2: SGHDT, YYEEEE. The CDR3 DNA sequence: TGTGCCAGCAGCTTCCGGGACAGGGTTAATTCACCCCTCCACTTT. Protein product: CASSFRDRVNSPLHF. The full variable domain, rest sourced from reference TRBV5-6 and TRBJ1-6, is DAGVTQSPTHLIKTRGQQVTLRCSPKSGHDTVSWYQQALGQGPQFIFQYYEEEERQRGNFPDRFSGHQFPNYSSELNVNALLLGDSALYLCASSFRDRVNSPLHFGNGTRLTVT.

CDR3 region: CASSWGHSTFVYNEQFF. CDR3 bases: TGTGCCAGCAGCTGGGGACACTCAACCTTTGTCTACAATGAGCAGTTCTTC. This sequence joins TRBV14 and TRBJ2-1, with a tentative D call TRBD1 (6 bases). The CDR3 has 17 amino acids. V was shortened by 5 bases and J by 3 bases, with 20 bases between the two germline ends. Per the germline V gene, CDR1 is SGHDN and CDR2 is FVKESK.

The J gene is TRBJ2-5, the V gene TRBV7-8; 7 bases match TRBD1. The CDR3 runs 14 residues. Germline-derived CDR1 and CDR2 are SGHVS and FQNEAQ. J was trimmed by 2 bases and V by 5 bases; bases with no gene match: 5. The CDR3 spells CASSKTTGQETQYF. CDR3 in DNA: TGTGCCAGCAGCAAGACGACAGGGCAAGAGACCCAGTACTTC.

CDR3 amino acids: CATQDRPLSGRSQYF. CDR3 nucleotide sequence: TGTGCCACCCAGGACAGGCCCCTATCGGGACGATCGCAGTATTTT. The chain combines TRBV28 with TRBJ2-3; 7 nucleotides line up with TRBD1. The trim removed 10 bases at V and 10 bases at J, leaving 20 bases unmatched. CDR1 MDHEN and CDR2 SYDVKM come from the germline V gene. CDR3 length: 15 residues.